This TCR beta chain was documented in a study of resident and recirculating memory T cells in vitiligo. Study overall: Shave-biopsy epidermis from lesional and nonlesional skin was sequenced alongside PBMCs.

A note on this clone: The antigen remains unidentified.

The ends were cut back, 4 bases at V and 0 bases at J, with 19 bases in the middle. The germline gives CDR1 SGHTA, CDR2 FQGNSA. The CDR3 sequence is 19 residues long. Sequenced by immunoSEQ multiplex PCR; TCRdb stores in-frame clones only, minus some. The sample has approximately 69,000 clones, roughly 92% seen once; the top ten hold 4.9%. General study results and limits: Clonality differed among vitiligo lesions, with no unique dominant clone.

Stability required unchanged lesions during the previous 6 months. The rearrangement uses TRBV7-2 and TRBJ1-6, with TRBD1 as a possible D gene (5 bases). This sequence was found in a male donor with vitiligo. The material sequenced was blood. CDR3 DNA sequence: TGTGCCAGCAGCTGGAACGGGGGGATGGGAAGCTCCTATAATTCACCCCTCCACTTT. Residues: CASSWNGGMGSSYNSPLHF.